In this sample, the clone carrying this TCR beta chain turned up a few times. What it recognizes is unknown. The immunoSEQ assay was version 4, run in survey mode. Sequenced by immunoSEQ multiplex PCR; TCRdb stores in-frame clones only, minus some. Here the sample spans 25,000 to 35,000 clones, roughly 86% being singletons. The entry originates in a study of persistence of HIV-infected CD4 T cells. Study context: Donors were ART-treated; their CMV- and Gag-responding CD4+ T cells were isolated.

Cells were stimulated with CMV-infected fibroblast lysates at about 10 ug/mL. Sorted nonresponding memory CD4+ T cells were CD40L-negative, CD69-negative, CD45RO-high. A roughly 17-hour stimulation of CD8-depleted PBMCs used anti-CD28/CD49d costimulation, CD40-blocking antibody and enfuvirtide. Study-level findings and limits: Within sorted populations, more oligoclonal TCRs accompanied more oligoclonal proviruses.

Sequenced material: CD4+ T cells sorted from PBMCs after roughly 18-hour stimulation, taken from a patient who received antiretroviral therapy. The source is an adult man with HIV who was CMV-seropositive.

CDR3 DNA: TGTGCCAGCAGCTTAAGGGCGTCGACCCCAAACTATGGCTACACCTTC. It is translated as CASSLRASTPNYGYTF. The V and J genes are TRBV7-3 and TRBJ1-2; D remains unclear. This CDR3 has 16 amino acids. CDR1 is SGHTA and CDR2 is FQGTGA in the germline V gene. Trimming removed 1 base at V and 2 bases at J, with 14 bases between.